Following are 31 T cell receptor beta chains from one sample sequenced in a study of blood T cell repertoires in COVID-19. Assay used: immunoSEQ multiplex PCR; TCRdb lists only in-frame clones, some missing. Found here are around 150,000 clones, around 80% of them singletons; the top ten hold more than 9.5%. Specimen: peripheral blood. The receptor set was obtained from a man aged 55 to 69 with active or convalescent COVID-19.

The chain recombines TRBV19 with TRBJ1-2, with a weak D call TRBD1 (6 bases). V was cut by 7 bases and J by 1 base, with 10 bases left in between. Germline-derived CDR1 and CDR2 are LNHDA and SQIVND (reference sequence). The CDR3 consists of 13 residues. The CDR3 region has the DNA TGTGCCAGTACCCCACAGGGTAACTATGGCTACACCTTC. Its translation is CASTPQGNYGYTF.

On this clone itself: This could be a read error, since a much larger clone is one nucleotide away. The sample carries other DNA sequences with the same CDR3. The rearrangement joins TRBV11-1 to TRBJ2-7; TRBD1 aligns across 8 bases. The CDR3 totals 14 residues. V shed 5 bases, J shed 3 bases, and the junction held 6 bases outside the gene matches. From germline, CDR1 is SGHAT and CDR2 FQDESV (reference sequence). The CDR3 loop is CASSPRTGNYEQYF. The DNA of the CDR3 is TGTGCCAGCAGCCCCCGGACAGGGAACTACGAGCAGTACTTC.

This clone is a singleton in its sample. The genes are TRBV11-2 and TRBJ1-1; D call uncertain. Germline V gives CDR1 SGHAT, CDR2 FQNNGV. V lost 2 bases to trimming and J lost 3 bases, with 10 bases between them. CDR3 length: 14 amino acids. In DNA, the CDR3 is TGTGCCAGCAGCTTAATGTACGGGGACACTGAAGCTTTCTTT. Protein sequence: CASSLMYGDTEAFF.

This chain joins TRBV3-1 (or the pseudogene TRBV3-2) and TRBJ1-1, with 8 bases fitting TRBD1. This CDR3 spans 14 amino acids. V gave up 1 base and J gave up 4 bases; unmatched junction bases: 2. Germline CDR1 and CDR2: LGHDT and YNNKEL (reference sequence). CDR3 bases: TGTGCCAGCAGCCAAGTGGACAGGGCCACTGAAGCTTTCTTT. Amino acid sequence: CASSQVDRATEAFF.

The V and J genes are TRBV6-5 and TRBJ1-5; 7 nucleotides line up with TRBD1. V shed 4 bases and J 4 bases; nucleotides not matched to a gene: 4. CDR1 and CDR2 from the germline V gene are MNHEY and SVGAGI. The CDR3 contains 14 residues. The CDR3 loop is CASSSQTGNQPQHF. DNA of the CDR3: TGTGCCAGCAGTTCCCAGACAGGGAATCAGCCCCAGCATTTT.

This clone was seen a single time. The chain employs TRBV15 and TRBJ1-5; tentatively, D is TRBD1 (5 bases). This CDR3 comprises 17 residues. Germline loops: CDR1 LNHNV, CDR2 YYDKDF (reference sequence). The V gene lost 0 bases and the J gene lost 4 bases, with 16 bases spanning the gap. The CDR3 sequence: CATSRETRLGVNQPQHF. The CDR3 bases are TGTGCCACCAGCAGAGAAACACGGTTAGGGGTAAATCAGCCCCAGCATTTT.

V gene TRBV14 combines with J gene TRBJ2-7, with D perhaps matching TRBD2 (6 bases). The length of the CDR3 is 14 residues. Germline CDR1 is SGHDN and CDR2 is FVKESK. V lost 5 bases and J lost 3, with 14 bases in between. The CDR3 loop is CASSNSGSYYEQYF. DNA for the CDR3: TGTGCCAGCAGCAATAGCGGTTCCTACTACGAGCAGTACTTC.

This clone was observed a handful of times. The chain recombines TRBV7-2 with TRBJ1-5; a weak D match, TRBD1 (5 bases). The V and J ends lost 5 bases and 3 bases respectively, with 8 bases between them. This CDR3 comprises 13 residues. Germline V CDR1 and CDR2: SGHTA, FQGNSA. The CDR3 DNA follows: TGTGCCAGCAGCGTACAGGACAATCAGCCCCAGCATTTT. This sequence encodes CASSVQDNQPQHF. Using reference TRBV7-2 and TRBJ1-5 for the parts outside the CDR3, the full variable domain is GAGVSQSPSNKVTEKGKDVELRCDPISGHTALYWYRQSLGQGLEFLIYFQGNSAPDKSGLPSDRFSAERTGGSVSTLTIQRTQQEDSAVYLCASSVQDNQPQHFGDGTRLSIL.

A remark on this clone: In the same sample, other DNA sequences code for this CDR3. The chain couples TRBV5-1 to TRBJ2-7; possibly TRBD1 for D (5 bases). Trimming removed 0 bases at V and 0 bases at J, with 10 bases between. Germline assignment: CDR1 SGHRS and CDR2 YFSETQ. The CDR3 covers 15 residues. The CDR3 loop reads CASSLGQGSSYEQYF. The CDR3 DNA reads TGCGCCAGCAGCTTGGGGCAGGGCAGCTCCTACGAGCAGTACTTC. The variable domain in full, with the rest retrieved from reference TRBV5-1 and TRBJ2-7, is KAGVTQTPRYLIKTRGQQVTLSCSPISGHRSVSWYQQTPGQGLQFLFEYFSETQRNKGNFPGRFSGRQFSNSRSEMNVSTLELGDSALYLCASSLGQGSSYEQYFGPGTRLTVT.

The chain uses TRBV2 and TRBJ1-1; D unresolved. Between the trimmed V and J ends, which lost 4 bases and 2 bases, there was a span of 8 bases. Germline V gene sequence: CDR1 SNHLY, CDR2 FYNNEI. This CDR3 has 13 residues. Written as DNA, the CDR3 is TGTGCCAGCAGTGTGGCGGGTAACACTGAAGCTTTCTTT. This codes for CASSVAGNTEAFF.

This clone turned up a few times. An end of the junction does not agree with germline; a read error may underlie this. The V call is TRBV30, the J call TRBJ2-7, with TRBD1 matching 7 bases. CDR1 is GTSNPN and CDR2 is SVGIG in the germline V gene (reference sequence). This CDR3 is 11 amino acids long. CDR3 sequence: CAWTRGTERYF. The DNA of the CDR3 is TGTGCCTGGACCCGAGGGACAGAGCGGTACTTC.

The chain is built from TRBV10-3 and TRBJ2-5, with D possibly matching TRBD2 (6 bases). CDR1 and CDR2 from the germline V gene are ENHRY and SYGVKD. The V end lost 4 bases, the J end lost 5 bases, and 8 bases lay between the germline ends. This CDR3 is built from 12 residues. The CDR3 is CAISGRGETQYF. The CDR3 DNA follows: TGTGCCATCAGTGGTCGGGGGGAGACCCAGTACTTC.

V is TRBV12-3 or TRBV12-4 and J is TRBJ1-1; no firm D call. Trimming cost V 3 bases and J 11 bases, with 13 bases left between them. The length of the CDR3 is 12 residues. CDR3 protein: CASSFGVTSAFF. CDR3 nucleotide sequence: TGTGCCAGCAGTTTTGGGGTAACTAGTGCTTTCTTT.

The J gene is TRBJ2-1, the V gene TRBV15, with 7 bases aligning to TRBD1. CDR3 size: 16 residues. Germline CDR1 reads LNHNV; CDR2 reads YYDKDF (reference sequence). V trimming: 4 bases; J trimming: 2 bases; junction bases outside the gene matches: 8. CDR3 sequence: CATSTVGQGAYNEQFF. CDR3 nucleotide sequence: TGTGCCACCAGCACTGTGGGCCAGGGGGCCTACAATGAGCAGTTCTTC. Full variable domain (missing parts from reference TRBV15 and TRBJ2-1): DAMVIQNPRYQVTQFGKPVTLSCSQTLNHNVMYWYQQKSSQAPKLLFHYYDKDFNNEADTPDNFQSRRPNTSFCFLDIRSPGLGDTAMYLCATSTVGQGAYNEQFFGPGTRLTVL.

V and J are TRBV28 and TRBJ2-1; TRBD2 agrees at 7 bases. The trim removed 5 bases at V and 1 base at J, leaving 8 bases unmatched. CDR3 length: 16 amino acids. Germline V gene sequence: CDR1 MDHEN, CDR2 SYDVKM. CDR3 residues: CASSPPSGRSYNEQFF. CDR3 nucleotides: TGTGCCAGCAGTCCCCCTAGCGGAAGATCCTACAATGAGCAGTTCTTC.

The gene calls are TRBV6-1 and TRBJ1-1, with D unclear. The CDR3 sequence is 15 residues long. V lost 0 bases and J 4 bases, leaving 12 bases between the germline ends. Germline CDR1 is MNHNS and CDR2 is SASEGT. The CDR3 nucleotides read TGTGCCAGCAGTGAAGCGAGATATCCCCCCACTGAAGCTTTCTTT. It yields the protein CASSEARYPPTEAFF.

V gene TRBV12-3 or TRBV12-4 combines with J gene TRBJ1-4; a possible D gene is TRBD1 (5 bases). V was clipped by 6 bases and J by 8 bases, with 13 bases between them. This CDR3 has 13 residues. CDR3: CASSMGGREKLFF. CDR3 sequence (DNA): TGTGCCAGCAGCATGGGGGGGAGAGAAAAACTGTTTTTT.

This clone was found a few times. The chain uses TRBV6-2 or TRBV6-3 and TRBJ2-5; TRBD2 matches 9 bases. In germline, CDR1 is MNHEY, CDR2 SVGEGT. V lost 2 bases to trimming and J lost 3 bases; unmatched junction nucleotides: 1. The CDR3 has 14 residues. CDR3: CASSYPSGKETQYF. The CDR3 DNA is TGTGCCAGCAGTTACCCTAGCGGGAAAGAGACCCAGTACTTC.

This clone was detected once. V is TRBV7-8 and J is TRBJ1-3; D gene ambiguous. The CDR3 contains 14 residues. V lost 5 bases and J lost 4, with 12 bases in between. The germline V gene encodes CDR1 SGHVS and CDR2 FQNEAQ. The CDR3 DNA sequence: TGTGCCAGCAGCCTCTCCGATGGCGGAAACACCATATATTTT. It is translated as CASSLSDGGNTIYF.

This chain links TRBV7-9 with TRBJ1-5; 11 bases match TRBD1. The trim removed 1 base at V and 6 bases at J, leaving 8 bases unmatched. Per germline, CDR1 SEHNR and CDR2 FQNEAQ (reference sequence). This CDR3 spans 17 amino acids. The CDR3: CASSLGSWGTGGQPQHF. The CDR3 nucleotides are TGTGCCAGCAGCTTAGGAAGTTGGGGGACAGGGGGTCAGCCCCAGCATTTT.

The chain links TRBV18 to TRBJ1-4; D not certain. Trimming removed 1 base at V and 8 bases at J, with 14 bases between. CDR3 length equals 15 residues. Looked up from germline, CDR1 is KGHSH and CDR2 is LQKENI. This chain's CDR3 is CASSPRGPRGEKLFF. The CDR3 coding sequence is TGTGCCAGCTCACCACGTGGCCCCAGAGGGGAAAAACTGTTTTTT.

In DNA, the CDR3 is TGTGCCAGCAGTGCACGGGACAGGGGGCCATTGGGCGGCTACACCTTC. Its translation: CASSARDRGPLGGYTF. The chain carries TRBV6-1 and TRBJ1-2; 12 bases line up with TRBD1. CDR1 and CDR2 (germline): MNHNS, SASEGT. This CDR3 region has 16 residues. Trimming took 4 bases from V and 8 from J; bases not matched to a gene: 11.

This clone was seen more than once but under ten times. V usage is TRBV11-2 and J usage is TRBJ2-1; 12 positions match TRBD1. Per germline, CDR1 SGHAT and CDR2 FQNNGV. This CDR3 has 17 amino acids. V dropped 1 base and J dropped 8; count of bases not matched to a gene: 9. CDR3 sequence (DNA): TGTGCCAGCAGCTTAGTGTATCGCGGGACAGGGGGCGATGAGCAGTTCTTC. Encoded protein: CASSLVYRGTGGDEQFF. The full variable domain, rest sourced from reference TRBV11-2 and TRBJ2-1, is EAGVAQSPRYKIIEKRQSVAFWCNPISGHATLYWYQQILGQGPKLLIQFQNNGVVDDSQLPKDRFSAERLKGVDSTLKIQPAKLEDSAVYLCASSLVYRGTGGDEQFFGPGTRLTVL.

CDR3 bases: TGTGCCAGCAGGCCGTGGGGACAGAACACAGATACGCAGTATTTT. Translation gives CASRPWGQNTDTQYF. V gene TRBV27 combines with J gene TRBJ2-3; 7 bases agree with TRBD1. CDR3 length: 15 residues. Germline lookup yields CDR1 MNHEY and CDR2 SMNVEV (reference sequence). V shed 6 bases and J 2 bases; nucleotides not matched to a gene: 8.

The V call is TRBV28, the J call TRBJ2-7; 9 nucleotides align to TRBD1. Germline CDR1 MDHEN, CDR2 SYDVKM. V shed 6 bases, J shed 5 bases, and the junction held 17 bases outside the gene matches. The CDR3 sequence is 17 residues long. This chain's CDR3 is CASREPGQGVVADEQYF. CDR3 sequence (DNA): TGTGCCAGCAGGGAGCCGGGACAGGGAGTCGTCGCGGACGAGCAGTACTTC.

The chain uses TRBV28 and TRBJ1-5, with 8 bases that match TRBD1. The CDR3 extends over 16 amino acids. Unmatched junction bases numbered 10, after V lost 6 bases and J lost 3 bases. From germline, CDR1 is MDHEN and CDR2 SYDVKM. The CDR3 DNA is TGTGCCAGCAGCCCCAGGGGGACAGGAGACAATCAGCCCCAGCATTTT. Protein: CASSPRGTGDNQPQHF. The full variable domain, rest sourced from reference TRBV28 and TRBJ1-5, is DVKVTQSSRYLVKRTGEKVFLECVQDMDHENMFWYRQDPGLGLRLIYFSYDVKMKEKGDIPEGYSVSREKKERFSLILESASTNQTSMYLCASSPRGTGDNQPQHFGDGTRLSIL.

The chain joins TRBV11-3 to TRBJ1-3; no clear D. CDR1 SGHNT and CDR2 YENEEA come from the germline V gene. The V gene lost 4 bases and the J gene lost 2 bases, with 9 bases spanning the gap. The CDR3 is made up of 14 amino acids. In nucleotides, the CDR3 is TGTGCCAGCAGCTCCTTAGGAGCTGGAAACACCATATATTTT. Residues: CASSSLGAGNTIYF.

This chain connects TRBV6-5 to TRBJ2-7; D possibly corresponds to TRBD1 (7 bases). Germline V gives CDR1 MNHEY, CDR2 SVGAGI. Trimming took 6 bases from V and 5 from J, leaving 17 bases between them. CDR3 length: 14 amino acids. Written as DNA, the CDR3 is TGTGCCAGCAGAACCCGCGGGACAGTCCACGAGCAGTACTTC. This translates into CASRTRGTVHEQYF.

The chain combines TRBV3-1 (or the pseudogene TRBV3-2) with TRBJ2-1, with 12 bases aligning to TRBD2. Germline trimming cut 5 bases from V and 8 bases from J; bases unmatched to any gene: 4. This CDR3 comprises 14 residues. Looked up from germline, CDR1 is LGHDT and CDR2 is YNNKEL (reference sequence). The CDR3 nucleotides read TGTGCCAGCAGCGCTAGCGGGAGGGGGGATGAGCAGTTCTTC. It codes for CASSASGRGDEQFF.

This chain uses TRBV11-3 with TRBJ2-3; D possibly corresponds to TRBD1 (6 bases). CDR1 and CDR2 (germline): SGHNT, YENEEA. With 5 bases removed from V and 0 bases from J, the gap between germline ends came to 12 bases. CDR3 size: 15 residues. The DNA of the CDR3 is TGTGCCAGCAGCCAACGTAGGGGGAGCACAGATACGCAGTATTTT. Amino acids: CASSQRRGSTDTQYF.

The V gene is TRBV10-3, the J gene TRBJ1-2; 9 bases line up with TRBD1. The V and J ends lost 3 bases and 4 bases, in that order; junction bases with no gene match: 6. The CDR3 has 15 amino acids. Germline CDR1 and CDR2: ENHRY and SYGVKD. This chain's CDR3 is CAISDQDRGGYGYTF. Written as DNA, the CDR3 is TGTGCCATCAGTGACCAGGACAGGGGAGGCTATGGCTACACCTTC.